This T cell receptor (beta chain) was identified during a study of cytomegalovirus exposure and HLA in healthy donors. It was with 60 Vbeta and 13 Jbeta primers that the PCR ran. Here immunoSEQ multiplex PCR was the method, and the copy in TCRdb shows in-frame clones only, minus some. The sample holds roughly 100,000 clones, 60% to 85% seen once. Material: PBMCs. This TCR derives from a man aged 50 or older in good health and CMV-seropositive.

The CDR3 is CASSYDIRTDTQYF. DNA for the CDR3: TGTGCCAGCAGCTACGACATACGCACAGATACGCAGTATTTT. This sequence joins TRBV5-4 and TRBJ2-3; D gene ambiguous. V gave up 3 bases and J gave up 1 base, with 9 bases separating them. The CDR3 has 14 amino acids. Germline CDR1 is SGHNT and CDR2 is YYREEE (reference sequence).